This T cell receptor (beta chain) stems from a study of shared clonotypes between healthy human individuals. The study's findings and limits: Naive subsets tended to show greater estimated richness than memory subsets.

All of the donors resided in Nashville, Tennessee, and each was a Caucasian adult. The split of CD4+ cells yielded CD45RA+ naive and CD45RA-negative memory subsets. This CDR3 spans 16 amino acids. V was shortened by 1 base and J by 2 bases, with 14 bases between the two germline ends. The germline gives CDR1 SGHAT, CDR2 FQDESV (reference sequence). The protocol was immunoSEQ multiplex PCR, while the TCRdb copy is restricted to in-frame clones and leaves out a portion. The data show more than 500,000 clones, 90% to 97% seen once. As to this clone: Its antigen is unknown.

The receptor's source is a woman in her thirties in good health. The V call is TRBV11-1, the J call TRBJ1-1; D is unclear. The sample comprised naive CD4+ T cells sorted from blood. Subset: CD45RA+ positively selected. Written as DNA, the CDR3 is TGTGCCAGCAGCTTAGGGGGTTGGCAGCTTAACACTGAAGCTTTCTTT. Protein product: CASSLGGWQLNTEAFF.